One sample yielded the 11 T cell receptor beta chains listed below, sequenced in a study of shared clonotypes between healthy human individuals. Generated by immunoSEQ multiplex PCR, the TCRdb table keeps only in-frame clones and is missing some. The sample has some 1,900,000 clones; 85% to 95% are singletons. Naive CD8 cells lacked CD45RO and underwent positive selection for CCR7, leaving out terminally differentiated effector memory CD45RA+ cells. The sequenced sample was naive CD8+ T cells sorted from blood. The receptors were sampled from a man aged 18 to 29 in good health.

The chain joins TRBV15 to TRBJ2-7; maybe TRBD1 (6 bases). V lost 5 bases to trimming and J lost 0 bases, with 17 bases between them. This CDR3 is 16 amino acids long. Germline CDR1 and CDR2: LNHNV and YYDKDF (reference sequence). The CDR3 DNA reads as TGTGCCACCAGCCCAGGTTGGGGGCTGGGCTCCTACGAGCAGTACTTC. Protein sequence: CATSPGWGLGSYEQYF.

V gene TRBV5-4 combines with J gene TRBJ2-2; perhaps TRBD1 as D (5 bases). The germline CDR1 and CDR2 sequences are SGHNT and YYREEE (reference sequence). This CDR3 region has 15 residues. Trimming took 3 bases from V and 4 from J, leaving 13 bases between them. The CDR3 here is CASSSSTGFTGELFF. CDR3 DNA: TGTGCCAGCAGCTCAAGTACAGGATTCACCGGGGAGCTGTTTTTT.

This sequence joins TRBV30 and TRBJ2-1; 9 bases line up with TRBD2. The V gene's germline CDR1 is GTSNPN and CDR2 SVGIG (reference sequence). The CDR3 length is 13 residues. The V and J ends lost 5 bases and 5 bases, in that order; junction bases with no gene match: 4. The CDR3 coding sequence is TGTGCCTGGTTAGCGGGAGACCACAATGAGCAGTTCTTC. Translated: CAWLAGDHNEQFF. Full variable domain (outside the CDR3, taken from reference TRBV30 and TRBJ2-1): SQTIHQWPATLVQPVGSPLSLECTVEGTSNPNLYWYRQAAGRGLQLLFYSVGIGQISSEVPQNLSASRPQDRQFILSSKKLLLSDSGFYLCAWLAGDHNEQFFGPGTRLTVL.

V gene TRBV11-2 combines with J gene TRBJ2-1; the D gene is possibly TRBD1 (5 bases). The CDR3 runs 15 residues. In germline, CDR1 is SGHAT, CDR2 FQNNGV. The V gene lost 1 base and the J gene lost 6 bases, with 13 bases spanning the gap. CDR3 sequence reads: CASSLAFDSSNEQFF. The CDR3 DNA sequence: TGTGCCAGCAGCTTAGCTTTTGACAGTTCCAATGAGCAGTTCTTC. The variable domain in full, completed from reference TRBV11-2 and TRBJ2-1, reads EAGVAQSPRYKIIEKRQSVAFWCNPISGHATLYWYQQILGQGPKLLIQFQNNGVVDDSQLPKDRFSAERLKGVDSTLKIQPAKLEDSAVYLCASSLAFDSSNEQFFGPGTRLTVL.

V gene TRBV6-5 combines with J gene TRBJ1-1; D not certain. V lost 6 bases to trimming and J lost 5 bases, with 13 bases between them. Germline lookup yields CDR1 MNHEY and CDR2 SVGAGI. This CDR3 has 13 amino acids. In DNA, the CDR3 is TGTGCCAGCAGATTTGGTGGAGGGACTGAAGCTTTCTTT. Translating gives CASRFGGGTEAFF.

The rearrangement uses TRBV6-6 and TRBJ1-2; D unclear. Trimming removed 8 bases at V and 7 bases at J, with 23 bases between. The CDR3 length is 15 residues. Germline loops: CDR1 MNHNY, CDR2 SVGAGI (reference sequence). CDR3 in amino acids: CASATYWTAIGGYTF. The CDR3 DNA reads TGTGCCAGCGCTACCTACTGGACCGCTATAGGTGGCTACACCTTC.

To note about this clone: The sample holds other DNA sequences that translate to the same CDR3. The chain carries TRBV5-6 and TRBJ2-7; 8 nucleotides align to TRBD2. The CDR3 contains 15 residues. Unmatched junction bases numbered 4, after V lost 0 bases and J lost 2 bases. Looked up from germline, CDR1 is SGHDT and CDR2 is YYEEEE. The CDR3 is CASSLAGGAPYEQYF. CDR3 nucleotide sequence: TGTGCCAGCAGCTTGGCGGGGGGGGCCCCCTACGAGCAGTACTTC.

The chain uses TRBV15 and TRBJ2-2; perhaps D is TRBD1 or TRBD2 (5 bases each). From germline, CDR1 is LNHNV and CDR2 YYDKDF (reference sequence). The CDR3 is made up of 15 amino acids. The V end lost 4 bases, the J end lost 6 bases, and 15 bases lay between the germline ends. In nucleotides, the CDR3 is TGTGCCACCAGCATCTGGGACGTAATCCCCGGGGAGCTGTTTTTT. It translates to CATSIWDVIPGELFF.

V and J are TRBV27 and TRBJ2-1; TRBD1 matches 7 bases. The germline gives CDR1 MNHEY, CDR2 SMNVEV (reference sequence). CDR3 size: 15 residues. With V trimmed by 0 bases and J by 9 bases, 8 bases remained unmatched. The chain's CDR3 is CASSLSSTGASEQFF. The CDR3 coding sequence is TGTGCCAGCAGTTTATCGAGCACAGGGGCTAGTGAGCAGTTCTTC.

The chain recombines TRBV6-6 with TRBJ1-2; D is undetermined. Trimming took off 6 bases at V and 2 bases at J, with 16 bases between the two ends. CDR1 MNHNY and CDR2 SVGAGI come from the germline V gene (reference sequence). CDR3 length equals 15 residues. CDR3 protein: CASSPLEEANYGYTF. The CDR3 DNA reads TGTGCCAGCAGCCCCCTTGAGGAAGCCAACTATGGCTACACCTTC.

CDR3 nucleotide sequence: TGCGCCAGCAGCCAAGAGGGTCGTCCGGGACAGGGCTCACCCCTCCACTTT. Amino acid sequence: CASSQEGRPGQGSPLHF. The chain employs TRBV4-1 and TRBJ1-6, with TRBD1 matching 9 bases. In germline, CDR1 is MGHRA, CDR2 YSYEKL. CDR3 length: 17 amino acids. V lost 0 bases and J lost 10; bases outside the gene matches: 10.